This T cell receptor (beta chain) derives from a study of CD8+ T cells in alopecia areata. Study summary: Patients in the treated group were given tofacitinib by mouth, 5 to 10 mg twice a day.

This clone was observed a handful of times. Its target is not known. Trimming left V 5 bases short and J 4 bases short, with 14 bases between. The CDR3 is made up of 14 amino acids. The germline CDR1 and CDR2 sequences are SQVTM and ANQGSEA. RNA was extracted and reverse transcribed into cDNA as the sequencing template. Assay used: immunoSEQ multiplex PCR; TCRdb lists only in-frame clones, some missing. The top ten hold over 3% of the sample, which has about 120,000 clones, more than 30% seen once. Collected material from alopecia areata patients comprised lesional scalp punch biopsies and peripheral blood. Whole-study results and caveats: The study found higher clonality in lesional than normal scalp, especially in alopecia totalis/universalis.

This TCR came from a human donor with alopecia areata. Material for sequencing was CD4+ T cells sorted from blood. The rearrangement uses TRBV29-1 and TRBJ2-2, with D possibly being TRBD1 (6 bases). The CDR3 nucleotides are TGCAGCGTTAGGTCTGAGGACAGCACCGGGGAGCTGTTTTTT. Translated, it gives CSVRSEDSTGELFF.